Below are 4 T cell receptor beta chains sequenced from a single sample in a study of T cell repertoires in cytomegalovirus infection. Their antigens remain unidentified. TCRdb processed the reads anew with MiXCR; each CDR3 protein has one entry. The table lists hundreds of thousands of distinct CDR3 sequences, around 30% of them singletons, with 11% to 15% in the top ten. This sample comprised cultured CD8+ T cells from PBMCs, obtained from culture after CMV antigen stimulation. Receptors originate from a human donor in good health (CMV status not recorded). Some clones in this sample may be carry-over from other donors' samples.

The chain links TRBV27 to TRBJ2-7; possibly TRBD1 for D (5 bases). V dropped 4 bases and J dropped 0 bases, with 13 bases sitting between them. CDR3 length: 15 residues. Germline loops: CDR1 MNHEY, CDR2 SMNVEV (reference sequence). For the CDR3, the DNA is TGTGCCAGCAGTTATAAGGGGTTCAGCTCCTACGAGCAGTACGTC. Its protein product is CASSYKGFSSYEQYV.

The genes are TRBV9 and TRBJ2-2; maybe TRBD1 (6 bases). V lost 6 bases and J 1 base, leaving 13 bases between the germline ends. This CDR3 spans 15 amino acids. Germline CDR1 is SGDLS and CDR2 is YYNGEE. CDR3 in amino acids: CASTYLDRNTGELFF. Written as DNA, the CDR3 is TGTGCCAGCACCTACCTGGACAGGAACACCGGGGAGCTGTTTTTT.

The chain combines TRBV12-3 or TRBV12-4 with TRBJ1-5; possible D gene TRBD1, 5 bases. V lost 3 bases and J 5 bases, leaving 23 bases between the germline ends. CDR3 length: 18 residues. CDR3 in DNA: TGTGCCAGCAGTTTTTCCGTCGCAGGGTGGTCGGTAGATCAGCCCCAGCATTTT. Its translation: CASSFSVAGWSVDQPQHF.

The chain couples TRBV7-9 to TRBJ2-1, with TRBD1 identical over 9 bases. Looked up from germline, CDR1 is SEHNR and CDR2 is FQNEAQ (reference sequence). This CDR3 has 14 residues. V lost 7 bases, J lost 7 bases, and 8 bases stayed unmatched. CDR3 loop: CASIPMGQGNEQFF. The CDR3 DNA reads as TGTGCCAGCATCCCCATGGGACAGGGAAATGAGCAGTTCTTC.